A single sample is the source of the 15 T cell receptor beta chains below, sequenced in a study of cytomegalovirus exposure and HLA in healthy donors. It was with 60 Vbeta and 13 Jbeta primers that the PCR ran. Only in-frame clones appear in the TCRdb table, and some are missing; sequencing was by immunoSEQ multiplex PCR. The sample carries roughly 120,000 clones, over 60% recorded once. Sequencing input: PBMCs. These TCRs come from a man aged 18-30 years in good health and CMV-seronegative.

The chain combines TRBV29-1 with TRBJ1-2; maybe TRBD1 (5 bases). Trimming removed 8 bases at V and 5 bases at J, with 12 bases between. Germline V gene data show CDR1 as SQVTM and CDR2 as ANQGSEA. This CDR3 region has 11 residues. CDR3 loop: CSTGTLYGYTF. The CDR3 region has the DNA TGCAGCACCGGGACTTTATATGGCTACACCTTC.

The V gene is TRBV28, the J gene TRBJ2-6; D ambiguous. Trimming left V 4 bases short and J 0 bases short, with 7 bases between. In germline, CDR1 is MDHEN, CDR2 SYDVKM. This CDR3 is 15 amino acids long. CDR3: CASSSPSSGANVLTF. The CDR3 nucleotides read TGTGCCAGCAGTTCCCCATCCTCTGGGGCCAACGTCCTGACTTTC.

CDR3 DNA: TGTGCCTGGAGTGTCCAGGGGGACACCATATATTTT. This codes for CAWSVQGDTIYF. This chain joins TRBV30 and TRBJ1-3; 7 bases agree with TRBD1. The CDR3 is 12 residues long. Trimming took 0 bases from V and 8 from J; bases not matched to a gene: 1. The germline gives CDR1 GTSNPN, CDR2 SVGIG (reference sequence).

In DNA form, the CDR3 reads TGTGCCAGCAGCAGGACTAGCGGTTACGAGCAGTACTTC. Translated: CASSRTSGYEQYF. The J gene is TRBJ2-7, the V gene TRBV6-5; TRBD2 matches 10 bases. Unmatched junction bases numbered 3, after V lost 6 bases and J lost 4 bases. The germline V gene has CDR1 MNHEY and CDR2 SVGAGI. CDR3 size: 13 residues.

This chain uses TRBV10-3 with TRBJ2-5, with D possibly being TRBD2 (6 bases). The CDR3 loop spans 13 amino acids. Germline lookup yields CDR1 ENHRY and CDR2 SYGVKD. The V end was cut by 4 bases, the J end by 5 bases, with 11 bases between. DNA for the CDR3: TGTGCCATCAGTGGCCGGGAGTTTGAGACCCAGTACTTC. This sequence encodes CAISGREFETQYF.

The chain has TRBV28 and TRBJ2-7, with D possibly being TRBD1 (5 bases). Per the germline V gene, CDR1 is MDHEN and CDR2 is SYDVKM. Trimming shortened V by 5 bases and J by 5 bases, and 13 bases separated the two germline ends. The CDR3 runs to 13 residues. CDR3 coding DNA: TGTGCCAGCAGTCCCCCAGGGATCCACGAGCAGTACTTC. Translation: CASSPPGIHEQYF.

This clone was counted only a few times. The genes are TRBV6-5 and TRBJ2-1, with D hard to call. Germline V gene data show CDR1 as MNHEY and CDR2 as SVGAGI. This CDR3 has 14 amino acids. V shed 0 bases and J shed 5 bases, with 8 bases lying between them. The DNA for the CDR3 is TGTGCCAGCAGTTACTCGAACTACAACAATGAGCAGTTCTTC. This gives the protein CASSYSNYNNEQFF.

The genes are TRBV4-2 and TRBJ1-2; 9 bases match TRBD1. The germline gives CDR1 LGHNA, CDR2 YNFKEQ. The trim removed 3 bases at V and 3 bases at J, leaving 5 bases unmatched. This CDR3 comprises 15 residues. The CDR3 DNA is TGTGCCAGCAGCCAGGGGACAGGGACTTACTATGGCTACACCTTC. This gives the protein CASSQGTGTYYGYTF.

The genes are TRBV5-4 and TRBJ2-1; 9 bases agree with TRBD2. The germline V gene encodes CDR1 SGHNT and CDR2 YYREEE (reference sequence). V was pared by 2 bases and J by 9 bases, with 6 bases of the junction left unmatched. The CDR3 length is 14 residues. CDR3 in amino acids: CASSFLGTSSEQFF. CDR3 nucleotides: TGTGCCAGCAGCTTCCTGGGGACTAGCAGTGAGCAGTTCTTC. Together with reference TRBV5-4 and TRBJ2-1, the CDR3 gives the full variable domain: ETGVTQSPTHLIKTRGQQVTLRCSSQSGHNTVSWYQQALGQGPQFIFQYYREEENGRGNFPPRFSGLQFPNYSSELNVNALELDDSALYLCASSFLGTSSEQFFGPGTRLTVL.

In this sample, this clone turned up once. V usage is TRBV27 and J usage is TRBJ1-1, with D possibly TRBD1 on 5 matching bases. Germline V CDR1 and CDR2: MNHEY, SMNVEV (reference sequence). The ends were cut back, 8 bases at V and 1 base at J, with 14 bases in the middle. CDR3 size: 14 residues. The CDR3 nucleotides read TGTGCCAGCCTCCCTCACGGGGGGAACACTGAAGCTTTCTTT. It translates to CASLPHGGNTEAFF.

This clone appeared a single time. The V gene is TRBV9, the J gene TRBJ1-3; 7 bases align to TRBD1. The CDR3 has 17 residues. Germline V CDR1 and CDR2: SGDLS, YYNGEE. Germline trimming cut 4 bases from V and 0 bases from J; bases unmatched to any gene: 10. The DNA for the CDR3 is TGTGCCAGCAGCCACCCGTTGGGACAGAGCTCTGGAAACACCATATATTTT. This sequence encodes CASSHPLGQSSGNTIYF.

The chain couples TRBV6-5 to TRBJ1-5; TRBD1 might be the D (5 bases). This CDR3 comprises 15 residues. Germline CDR1 and CDR2: MNHEY and SVGAGI. Trimming stripped 6 bases from V and 1 base from J, with 13 bases between. CDR3 nucleotide sequence: TGTGCCAGCAGACGAACCAGGGTGAGCAATCAGCCCCAGCATTTT. It is translated as CASRRTRVSNQPQHF.

This clone appeared a single time. The chain couples TRBV7-3 to TRBJ2-3, with D possibly matching TRBD2 (5 bases). Trimming left V 2 bases short and J 0 bases short, with 9 bases between. This CDR3 region has 15 residues. Germline values: CDR1 SGHTA, CDR2 FQGTGA. CDR3: CASSLSPGSTDTQYF. For the CDR3, the DNA is TGTGCCAGCAGCTTATCCCCGGGGAGCACAGATACGCAGTATTTT.

CDR3 DNA: TGTGCCAGCAGTGAAGAATACAGGGAGGGGCATGAAAAACTGTTTTTT. Protein: CASSEEYREGHEKLFF. The chain is built from TRBV6-1 and TRBJ1-4; the D gene is possibly TRBD1 (6 bases). This CDR3 is 16 amino acids long. V lost 1 base and J lost 6, with 15 bases in between. Per the germline V gene, CDR1 is MNHNS and CDR2 is SASEGT.

The chain is built from TRBV27 and TRBJ2-7; 7 positions agree with TRBD1. The CDR3 consists of 13 residues. V trimming: 5 bases; J trimming: 3 bases; junction bases outside the gene matches: 4. Germline lookup yields CDR1 MNHEY and CDR2 SMNVEV (reference sequence). The CDR3 is CASSPRQGYEQYV. The CDR3 bases are TGTGCCAGCAGTCCTAGACAGGGCTACGAGCAGTACGTC.